Listed below are T cell receptor beta chains from one sample, sequenced in a study of shared clonotypes between healthy human individuals. Clones were sequenced by immunoSEQ multiplex PCR, and TCRdb holds only the in-frame ones, with some missing. The sample lists hundreds of thousands of clones, around 96% occurring once. Sequenced input: naive CD8+ T cells sorted from blood. These receptors originate from a woman aged 25 to 39 in good health. CDR3s include the opening cysteine and the closing phenylalanine or tryptophan. A D gene is named only where the DNA matches it firmly. A row's size may be missing; if present it is once, few, many or a size class.

cdr3_length,clone_size,v_call,d_call,j_call,cdr3_nt,cdr3_aa
15,few,TRBV4-1,-,TRBJ1-5,TGCGCCAGCAGCACAGGGCCCCTTCTAGATCAGCCCCAGCATTTT,CASSTGPLLDQPQHF
14,once,TRBV11-3,-,TRBJ2-2,TGTGCCAGCAGCACTCACGAGGGAACCGGGGAGCTGTTTTTT,CASSTHEGTGELFF
13,-,TRBV6-5,-,TRBJ2-5,TGTGCCAGCAGTTACGGGTGGGGAGAGACCCAGTACTTC,CASSYGWGETQYF
14,-,TRBV19,-,TRBJ2-7,TGTGCCAGTAGTATTATCCTAGGATCCTCCGAGCAGTACTTC,CASSIILGSSEQYF
15,-,TRBV7-9,TRBD1,TRBJ2-2,TGTGCCAGCAGCTTAAGGGACAGAAACACCGGGGAGCTGTTTTTT,CASSLRDRNTGELFF
17,-,TRBV7-8,-,TRBJ2-4,TGTGCCAGCAGCTTGAGGCCTGTCCGGCTAGCCAAAAACATTCAGTACTTC,CASSLRPVRLAKNIQYF
13,once,TRBV28,-,TRBJ1-5,TGTGCCAGCAGTTCCCAGGGCAATCAGCCCCAGCATTTT,CASSSQGNQPQHF
14,-,TRBV27,TRBD2,TRBJ2-1,TGTGCCAGCAGTTTTCTAGCGGTTTACAATGAGCAGTTCTTC,CASSFLAVYNEQFF
15,-,TRBV27,TRBD1,TRBJ2-5,TGTGCCAGCAGTTTAGGACCGGGACAGCAAGAGACCCAGTACTTC,CASSLGPGQQETQYF
13,-,TRBV19,-,TRBJ2-7,TGTGCCAGTAGTCCAGGAGGGGGCTACGAGCAGTACTTC,CASSPGGGYEQYF
15,-,TRBV11-2,-,TRBJ2-2,TGTGCCAGCAGCCCAGGGGTCGCGAACACCGGGGAGCTGTTTTTT,CASSPGVANTGELFF
10,-,TRBV18,-,TRBJ2-5,TGTGCCAGCGCAGGAGAGACCCAGTACTTC,CASAGETQYF
15,-,TRBV7-9,-,TRBJ2-1,TGTGCCAGCAGCTTGCCAGGCACAACGTACAATGAGCAGTTCTTC,CASSLPGTTYNEQFF
14,once,TRBV5-1,TRBD2,TRBJ2-1,TGCGCCAGCAGCCTCAGCGGGAGGTTCGATGAGCAGTTCTTC,CASSLSGRFDEQFF
11,once,TRBV15,-,TRBJ2-7,TGTGCCACCGGGGAATCCTACGAGCAGTACTTC,CATGESYEQYF
14,-,TRBV7-8,-,TRBJ1-4,TGTGCCAGCAGCGCAGCCGAGGGGCGTGAAAAACTGTTTTTT,CASSAAEGREKLFF
15,-,TRBV19,-,TRBJ1-5,TGTGCCAGTAGTACAGGACCTTGGGGTAATCAGCCCCAGCATTTT,CASSTGPWGNQPQHF
16,-,TRBV19,TRBD2,TRBJ2-1,TGTGCCAGTAGCCCCTCTTGGCGGGAGGGCTACAATGAGCAGTTCTTC,CASSPSWREGYNEQFF
15,-,TRBV6-1,TRBD1,TRBJ2-7,TGTGCCAGCAGTGAAGGGACAGGGTTTTACTACGAGCAGTACTTC,CASSEGTGFYYEQYF
16,-,TRBV5-1,-,TRBJ2-7,TGCGCCAGCAGCTTGGATCTGGCCTTCTCGGCCTACGAGCAGTACTTC,CASSLDLAFSAYEQYF
14,-,TRBV28,-,TRBJ2-7,TGTGCCAGCAGCATCACCGGGACCGGCTACGAGCAGTACTTC,CASSITGTGYEQYF
13,-,TRBV27,TRBD1,TRBJ2-7,TGTGCCAGCAGGGAGGGGACAGGCTACGAGCAGTACTTC,CASREGTGYEQYF